This TCR beta chain was documented in a study of OX40 agonist ivuxolimab in advanced cancers. Study details: Ivuxolimab, an antibody acting as an agonist of OX40 (CD134), was used to treat patients. A history of anti-PD-1, anti-PD-L1 or anti-CTLA-4 therapy was acceptable, and over 30% had some.

Systemic immunosuppression or a history of autoimmune disease excluded patients. Study-wide results and limits: Clones of CD4+ and CD8+ blood T cells grew by week 6 at doses of 0.1 to 3.0 mg/kg.

The CDR3 runs 16 residues. The V end lost 2 bases, the J end lost 6 bases, and 17 bases lay between the germline ends. The germline CDR1 and CDR2 sequences are MNHNS and SASEGT. Concerning this clone: Its antigen is not identified.

Some clones are missing from TCRdb's copy, which holds only in-frame ones; the method was immunoSEQ multiplex PCR. The data contain about 75,000 clones, around 83% of them singletons. The specimen comprised CD4+ or CD8+ T cells sorted from blood, sampled in a trial of the OX40 agonist ivuxolimab. This chain joins TRBV6-1 and TRBJ2-1, with D uncertain. The TCR comes from an adult with an advanced solid tumor such as melanoma, head and neck, liver or kidney cancer. CDR3 bases: TGTGCCAGCAGTGAATCGCTAACCGTTGCTAGCAATGAGCAGTTCTTC. Amino acids: CASSESLTVASNEQFF.